The TCR beta chain under discussion was sequenced for a study of blood T cell repertoires in COVID-19. Study-wide background: Some COVID-19 samples were acute and others convalescent; all came from the United States, Italy and Spain.

The germline V gene has CDR1 MRHNA and CDR2 SNTAGT. V dropped 5 bases and J dropped 9; count of bases not matched to a gene: 7. The CDR3 runs 13 residues. In the original workflow: Nucleated cell counts were estimated from reference gene primer amplification. Repertoires were generated with immunoSEQ multiplex PCR, while TCRdb's copy carries only in-frame clones and drops some. Clone size and V and J calls were adopted from that table, with D and trimming inferred from the DNA. Of 270,000 or so clones listed, approximately 80% are singletons. This receptor was taken from a woman aged 60-70 years with active or convalescent COVID-19. Input material: peripheral blood. The J gene is TRBJ2-1, the V gene TRBV6-4; 7 bases match TRBD1. The CDR3 loop reads CASSTGQVTEQFF. The DNA of the CDR3 is TGTGCCAGCAGTACCGGACAGGTTACTGAGCAGTTCTTC.